These T cell receptor beta chains were read from a single sample in a study of blood T cell repertoires in COVID-19. TCRdb's table, derived via immunoSEQ multiplex PCR, lists solely in-frame clones and lacks some. This table has some 670,000 clones, around 90% appearing once. The sample consisted of peripheral blood. Every receptor here comes from a woman aged 18 to 35 with acute or convalescent COVID-19. Each CDR3 is given with its conserved first and last residue. D genes are given only for firm matches. Clone size is stated in some rows and not others, as once, few, many or a class when expanded.

clone_size	v_call	d_call	j_call	cdr3_nt	cdr3_aa
once	TRBV6-6	-	TRBJ1-4	TGTGCCAGCAGCCTCGGACAGAGTAATGAAAAACTGTTTTTT	CASSLGQSNEKLFF
-	TRBV27	TRBD1	TRBJ2-1	TGTGCCAGCAGTTCAGGACAGGCTTACAATGAGCAGTTCTTC	CASSSGQAYNEQFF
-	TRBV9	-	TRBJ2-1	TGTGCCAGCAGCGTAGGGGCGGGGATATACAATGAGCAGTTCTTC	CASSVGAGIYNEQFF
few	TRBV29-1	TRBD1	TRBJ2-7	TGCAGCGTAGAATTGGGACAGACCTACGAGCAGTACTTC	CSVELGQTYEQYF
-	TRBV6-1	-	TRBJ1-1	TGTGCCAGCAGTGAAGGGGCAGGTGATGAAGCTTTCTTT	CASSEGAGDEAFF
-	TRBV27	TRBD1	TRBJ2-7	TGTGCCAGCAGATTCTACCGGGACAGGGAGTTTAAGATGAACTTC	CASRFYRDREFKMNF
-	TRBV4-2	TRBD1	TRBJ1-5	TGTGCCAGCAGCCAGGACAGGGAGGGGAGCAATCAGCCCCAGCATTTT	CASSQDREGSNQPQHF
-	TRBV12-3/TRBV12-4	-	TRBJ2-7	TGTGCCAGCAGCCACCACGGTAACGAGCAGTACTTC	CASSHHGNEQYF
-	TRBV7-2	TRBD1	TRBJ1-5	TGTGCCAGCAGCTTAAACGCGCGGACAGGGGGCAGTCAGCCCCAGCATTTT	CASSLNARTGGSQPQHF
-	TRBV9	-	TRBJ1-2	TGTGCCAGCACCGCCCCCTTTACGACAGTCCAAACCTTC	CASTAPFTTVQTF
-	TRBV7-6	TRBD1	TRBJ2-2	TGTGCCAGCAGACAGGGGGCTAACACCGGGGAGCTGTTTTTT	CASRQGANTGELFF
-	TRBV7-6	-	TRBJ1-4	TGTGCCAGCAGCCTATATCCCCCCAGGGGCGGAGAAAAACTGTTTTTT	CASSLYPPRGGEKLFF
-	TRBV25-1	-	TRBJ1-1	TGTGCCAGCAGTGACGGGACAATAGTATCGGAAGCTTTCTTT	CASSDGTIVSEAFF
-	TRBV4-3	TRBD2	TRBJ2-3	TGCGCCAGCAGCCACTTAGCGGGGGGGATACTCACAGATACGCAGTATTTT	CASSHLAGGILTDTQYF
-	TRBV6-6	TRBD1	TRBJ2-7	TGTGCCAGCAGTGGGACAGTGCCCTCCTACGAGCAGTACTTC	CASSGTVPSYEQYF
-	TRBV18	TRBD1	TRBJ2-1	TGTGCCAGCTCATTACGGACAGGGTACAATGAGCAGTTCTTC	CASSLRTGYNEQFF
-	TRBV12-5	TRBD2	TRBJ2-1	TGTGCTAGTGGTTTGGTAGCGGGGCGCTACAATGAGCAGTTCTTC	CASGLVAGRYNEQFF
-	TRBV5-1	TRBD2	TRBJ2-1	TGCGCCAGCAGCCGAGGGACTAGCGGGGGGGCCGGTTGGGACGAGCAGTTCTTC	CASSRGTSGGAGWDEQFF
once	TRBV2	-	TRBJ2-3	TGTGCCAGCAGTGAAGGAATTCGGGCAGGGAGCACAGATACGCAGTATTTT	CASSEGIRAGSTDTQYF
-	TRBV6-5	TRBD1	TRBJ2-1	TGTGCCAGCAGCCCCTGGGACAGGGACAATGAGCAGTTCTTC	CASSPWDRDNEQFF
few	TRBV24-1	-	TRBJ1-2	TGTGCCACCAGTGACAGGAACTATGGCTACACCTTC	CATSDRNYGYTF
-	TRBV6-1	TRBD1	TRBJ1-2	TGTGCCAGCAGTGAAGCGGTGACAGGGTATGGCTACACCTTC	CASSEAVTGYGYTF
-	TRBV3-1/TRBV3-2	-	TRBJ1-1	TGTGCCAGCAGCCGACCTGGGGGGGCTGAAGCTTTCTTT	CASSRPGGAEAFF
once	TRBV6-2/TRBV6-3	-	TRBJ2-7	TGTGCCAGCAGCCAGGCGTGGGGCTTTGAGTACGAGCAGTACTTC	CASSQAWGFEYEQYF
once	TRBV12-3/TRBV12-4	-	TRBJ1-2	TGTGCCAGCAACCAGGGAAACTATGGCTACACCTTC	CASNQGNYGYTF
-	TRBV7-9	TRBD1	TRBJ2-2	TGTGCCAGCAGCGGGGGACAGGGAGCGGCCGGGGAGCTGTTTTTT	CASSGGQGAAGELFF
-	TRBV9	-	TRBJ1-2	TGTGCCAGCAGCGGACAAGGACAGAGCCATGGCTACACCTTC	CASSGQGQSHGYTF
-	TRBV19	TRBD1	TRBJ1-3	TGTGCCAGTAGTAAATACAGGGGCTACTCTGGAAACACCATATATTTT	CASSKYRGYSGNTIYF
-	TRBV30	-	TRBJ2-2	TGTGCCTGGCGATTTAGCACCGGGGAGCTGTTTTTT	CAWRFSTGELFF
-	TRBV30	-	TRBJ1-2	TGTGCCTGGATGAGTACTAACTATGGCTACACCTTC	CAWMSTNYGYTF
few	TRBV7-9	-	TRBJ1-2	TGTGCCAGCAGCTTGGCTCTGACAAGAAACTATGGCTACACCTTC	CASSLALTRNYGYTF
-	TRBV7-2	-	TRBJ1-2	TGTGCCAGCAGCCCCGGGGGGGCCCGCGTTAACTATGGCTACACCTTC	CASSPGGARVNYGYTF
few	TRBV6-5	-	TRBJ2-1	TGTGCCAGCAGTTGGGGCGGGACCTACAATGAGCAGTTCTTC	CASSWGGTYNEQFF
-	TRBV29-1	TRBD1	TRBJ1-2	TGCAGCGATGGGACAGAACCCAGCTATGGCTACACCTTC	CSDGTEPSYGYTF
-	TRBV5-1	-	TRBJ1-6	TGCGCCAGCAGCTTGGCGGGATCGGATAATTCACCCCTCCACTTT	CASSLAGSDNSPLHF
-	TRBV5-8	TRBD1	TRBJ1-1	TGTGCCAGCAGCTTGACCACAGGGGAGAACACTGAAGCTTTCTTT	CASSLTTGENTEAFF
-	TRBV7-3	TRBD2	TRBJ2-2	TGTGCCAGCCGGGACTATCATAACACCGGGGAGCTGTTTTTT	CASRDYHNTGELFF